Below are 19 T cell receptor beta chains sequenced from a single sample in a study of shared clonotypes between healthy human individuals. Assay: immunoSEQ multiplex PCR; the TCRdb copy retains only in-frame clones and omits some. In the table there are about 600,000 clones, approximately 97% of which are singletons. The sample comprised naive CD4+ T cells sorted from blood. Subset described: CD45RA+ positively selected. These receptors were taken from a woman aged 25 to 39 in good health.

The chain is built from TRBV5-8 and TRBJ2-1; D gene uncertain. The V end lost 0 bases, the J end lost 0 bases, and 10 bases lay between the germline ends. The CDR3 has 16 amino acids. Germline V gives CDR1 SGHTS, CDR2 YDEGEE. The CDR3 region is CASSLAVRSSYNEQFF. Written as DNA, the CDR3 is TGTGCCAGCAGCTTGGCCGTCCGGAGCTCCTACAATGAGCAGTTCTTC. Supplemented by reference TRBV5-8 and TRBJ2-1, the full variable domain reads EAGVTQSPTHLIKTRGQQATLRCSPISGHTSVYWYQQALGLGLQFLLWYDEGEERNRGNFPPRFSGRQFPNYSSELNVNALELEDSALYLCASSLAVRSSYNEQFFGPGTRLTVL.

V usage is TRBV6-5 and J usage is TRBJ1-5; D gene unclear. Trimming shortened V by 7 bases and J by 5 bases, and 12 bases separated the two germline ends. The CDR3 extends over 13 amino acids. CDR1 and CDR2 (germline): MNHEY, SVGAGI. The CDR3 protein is CASKRSSDQPQHF. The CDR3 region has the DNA TGTGCCAGCAAACGGAGTTCAGATCAGCCCCAGCATTTT.

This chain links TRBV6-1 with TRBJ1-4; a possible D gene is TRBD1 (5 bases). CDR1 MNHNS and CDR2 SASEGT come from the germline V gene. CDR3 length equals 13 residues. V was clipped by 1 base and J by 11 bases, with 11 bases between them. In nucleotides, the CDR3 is TGTGCCAGCAGTGAAGTGGCGGGGGAGAAACTGTTTTTT. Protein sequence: CASSEVAGEKLFF.

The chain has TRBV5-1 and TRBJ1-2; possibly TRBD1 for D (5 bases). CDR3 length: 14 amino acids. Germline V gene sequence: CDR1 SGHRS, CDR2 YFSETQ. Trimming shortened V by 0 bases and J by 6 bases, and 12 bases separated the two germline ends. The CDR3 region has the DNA TGCGCCAGCAGCTTGGGGCAGGGAGGGGATGGCTACACCTTC. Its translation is CASSLGQGGDGYTF.

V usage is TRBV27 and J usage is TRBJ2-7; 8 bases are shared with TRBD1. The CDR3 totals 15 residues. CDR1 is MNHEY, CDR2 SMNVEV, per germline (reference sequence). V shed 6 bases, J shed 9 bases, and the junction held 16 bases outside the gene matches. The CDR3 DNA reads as TGTGCCAGCAGGGTGACAGGGGAACAGCCTACGAGGCAGTACTTC. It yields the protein CASRVTGEQPTRQYF.

The chain's CDR3 is CASSEGGLANEKLFF. CDR3 bases: TGTGCCAGCAGTGAGGGGGGACTGGCTAATGAAAAACTGTTTTTT. The chain is built from TRBV2 and TRBJ1-4; TRBD1 might be the D (5 bases). Germline-derived CDR1 and CDR2 are SNHLY and FYNNEI. The CDR3 is 15 amino acids. V was pared by 3 bases and J by 3 bases, with 11 bases between.

CDR3 loop: CASSEERLQPQHF. Written as DNA, the CDR3 is TGTGCCAGCAGTGAAGAGCGGCTTCAGCCCCAGCATTTT. This chain links TRBV6-1 with TRBJ1-5, with D hard to call. The CDR3 runs 13 residues. CDR1 and CDR2 from the germline V gene are MNHNS and SASEGT. The V end was cut by 1 base, the J end by 6 bases, with 7 bases between.

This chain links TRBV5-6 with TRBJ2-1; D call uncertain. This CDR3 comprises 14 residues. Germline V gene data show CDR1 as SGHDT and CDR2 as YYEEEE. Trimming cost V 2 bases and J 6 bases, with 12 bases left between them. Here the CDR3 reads CASSLDPVANEQFF. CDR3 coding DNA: TGTGCCAGCAGCTTAGATCCAGTGGCCAATGAGCAGTTCTTC.

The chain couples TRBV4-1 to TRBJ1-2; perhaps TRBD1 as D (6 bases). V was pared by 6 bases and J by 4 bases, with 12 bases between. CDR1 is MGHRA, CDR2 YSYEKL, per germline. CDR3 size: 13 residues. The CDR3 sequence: CASRKTGSYGYTF. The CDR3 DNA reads TGCGCCAGCAGGAAGACAGGATCCTATGGCTACACCTTC.

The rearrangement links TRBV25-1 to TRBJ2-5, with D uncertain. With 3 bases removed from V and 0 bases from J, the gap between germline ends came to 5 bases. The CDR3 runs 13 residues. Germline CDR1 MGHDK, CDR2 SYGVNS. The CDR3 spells CASSEVNQETQYF. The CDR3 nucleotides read TGTGCCAGCAGTGAGGTTAACCAAGAGACCCAGTACTTC.

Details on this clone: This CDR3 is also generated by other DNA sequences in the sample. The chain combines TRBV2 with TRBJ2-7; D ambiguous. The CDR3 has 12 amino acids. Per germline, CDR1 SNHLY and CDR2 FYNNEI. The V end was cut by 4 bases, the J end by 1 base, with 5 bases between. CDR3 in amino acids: CASSGQSYEQYF. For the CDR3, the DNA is TGTGCCAGCAGTGGGCAGTCCTACGAGCAGTACTTC.

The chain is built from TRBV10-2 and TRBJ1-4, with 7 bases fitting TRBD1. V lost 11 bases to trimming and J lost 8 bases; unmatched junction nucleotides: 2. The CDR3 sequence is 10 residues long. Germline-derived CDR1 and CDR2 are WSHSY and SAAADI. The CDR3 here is CARGQEKLFF. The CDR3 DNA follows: TGCGCCCGGGGACAGGAAAAACTGTTTTTT.

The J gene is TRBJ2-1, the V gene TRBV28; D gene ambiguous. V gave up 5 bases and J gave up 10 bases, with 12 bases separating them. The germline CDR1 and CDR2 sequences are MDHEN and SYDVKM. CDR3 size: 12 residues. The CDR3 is CASSTGPGEQFF. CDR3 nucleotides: TGTGCCAGCAGTACGGGCCCGGGCGAGCAGTTCTTC.

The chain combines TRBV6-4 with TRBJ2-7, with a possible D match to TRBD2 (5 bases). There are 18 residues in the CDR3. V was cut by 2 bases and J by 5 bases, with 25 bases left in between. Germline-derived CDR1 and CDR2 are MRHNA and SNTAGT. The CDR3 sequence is CASSDAQAGRRRSHEQYF. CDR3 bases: TGTGCCAGCAGTGACGCCCAGGCGGGTAGACGTAGATCCCACGAGCAGTACTTC.

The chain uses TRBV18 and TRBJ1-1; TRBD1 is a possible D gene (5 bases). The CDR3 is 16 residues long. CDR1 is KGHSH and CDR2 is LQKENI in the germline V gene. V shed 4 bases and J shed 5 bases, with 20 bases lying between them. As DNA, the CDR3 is TGTGCCAGCTCACGGGACCCGGGGACCTCGTCTACTGAAGCTTTCTTT. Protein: CASSRDPGTSSTEAFF.

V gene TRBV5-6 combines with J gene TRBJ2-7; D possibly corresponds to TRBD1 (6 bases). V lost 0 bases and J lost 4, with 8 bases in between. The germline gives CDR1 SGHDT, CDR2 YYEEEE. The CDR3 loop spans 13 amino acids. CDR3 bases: TGTGCCAGCAGCTTGGACAGGGTATACGAGCAGTACTTC. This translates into CASSLDRVYEQYF.

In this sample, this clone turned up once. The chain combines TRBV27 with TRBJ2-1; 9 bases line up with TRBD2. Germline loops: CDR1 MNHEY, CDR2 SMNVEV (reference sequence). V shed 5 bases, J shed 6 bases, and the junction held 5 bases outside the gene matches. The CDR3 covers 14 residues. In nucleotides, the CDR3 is TGTGCCAGCAGTGTTAGCGGGAGAGGCAATGAGCAGTTCTTC. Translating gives CASSVSGRGNEQFF.

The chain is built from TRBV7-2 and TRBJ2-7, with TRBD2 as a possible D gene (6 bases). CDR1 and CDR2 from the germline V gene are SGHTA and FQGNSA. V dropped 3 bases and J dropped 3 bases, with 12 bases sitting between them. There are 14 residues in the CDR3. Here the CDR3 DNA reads TGTGCCAGCAGCTTCTGGCGGGGATACTACGAGCAGTACTTC. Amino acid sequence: CASSFWRGYYEQYF. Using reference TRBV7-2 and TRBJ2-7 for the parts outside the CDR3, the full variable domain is GAGVSQSPSNKVTEKGKDVELRCDPISGHTALYWYRQSLGQGLEFLIYFQGNSAPDKSGLPSDRFSAERTGGSVSTLTIQRTQQEDSAVYLCASSFWRGYYEQYFGPGTRLTVT.

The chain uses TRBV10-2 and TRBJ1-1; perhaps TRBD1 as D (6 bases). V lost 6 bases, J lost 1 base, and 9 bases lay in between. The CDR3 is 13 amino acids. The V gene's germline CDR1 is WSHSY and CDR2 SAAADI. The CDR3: CASREQGNTEAFF. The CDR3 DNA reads TGCGCCAGCAGGGAACAGGGGAACACTGAAGCTTTCTTT.